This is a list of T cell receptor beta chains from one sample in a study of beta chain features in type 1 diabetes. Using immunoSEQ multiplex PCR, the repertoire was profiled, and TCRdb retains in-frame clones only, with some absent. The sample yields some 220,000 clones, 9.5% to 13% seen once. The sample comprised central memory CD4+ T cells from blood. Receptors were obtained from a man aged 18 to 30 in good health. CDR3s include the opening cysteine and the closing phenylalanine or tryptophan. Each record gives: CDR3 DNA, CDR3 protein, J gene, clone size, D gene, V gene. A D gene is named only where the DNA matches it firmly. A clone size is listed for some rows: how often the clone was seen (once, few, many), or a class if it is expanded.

DNA: TGTGCCAGCAGCCAAGGGCAGGGGAGAGATCAGCCCCAGCATTTT
CDR3: CASSQGQGRDQPQHF
J: TRBJ1-5
size: -
D: -
V: TRBV4-2

DNA: TGTGCCAGCAGCTCGACAGGGATGCCCCCCTACGAGCAGTACTTC
CDR3: CASSSTGMPPYEQYF
J: TRBJ2-7
size: few
D: TRBD1
V: TRBV13

DNA: TGTGCCAGCAGCCGGGGACAGGGAATGATCGAGCAGTACTTC
CDR3: CASSRGQGMIEQYF
J: TRBJ2-7
size: few
D: TRBD1
V: TRBV7-9

DNA: TGTGCCAGCAGCTCGCGACAGGAAAGCTCCTACGAGCAGTACTTC
CDR3: CASSSRQESSYEQYF
J: TRBJ2-7
size: few
D: -
V: TRBV7-8

DNA: TGTGCCAGCAGGGCGGGACAGGGGCGAGAGACCCAGTACTTC
CDR3: CASRAGQGRETQYF
J: TRBJ2-5
size: few
D: TRBD1
V: TRBV7-9

DNA: TGTGCCAGCAGCTTAGGGGCTAGCGGGAGCCTCCCAGGGGAGCAGTACTTC
CDR3: CASSLGASGSLPGEQYF
J: TRBJ2-7
size: few
D: TRBD2
V: TRBV11-2

DNA: TGCGCCAGCAGCCAAGGTAGCCTCTACGAGCAGTACTTC
CDR3: CASSQGSLYEQYF
J: TRBJ2-7
size: few
D: -
V: TRBV4-3

DNA: TGTGCCAGCAGCTTAGCTGTAGCCAAAAACATTCAGTACTTC
CDR3: CASSLAVAKNIQYF
J: TRBJ2-4
size: few
D: -
V: TRBV7-2

DNA: TGTGCCAGCAGCCCCGTGGGGACCTACGAGCAGTACTTC
CDR3: CASSPVGTYEQYF
J: TRBJ2-7
size: -
D: -
V: TRBV6-5

DNA: TGTGCCATCAGTGAGTCGAAGGAGACAGCGAACACCGGGGAGCTGTTTTTT
CDR3: CAISESKETANTGELFF
J: TRBJ2-2
size: many
D: -
V: TRBV10-3

DNA: TGTGCCAGCAGCACGCCAAATAGCGGGAGCTCCTACGAGCAGTACTTC
CDR3: CASSTPNSGSSYEQYF
J: TRBJ2-7
size: many
D: TRBD2
V: TRBV7-9

DNA: TGTGCCAGCAGCTTAGCCAGGCTAGAGACCCAGTACTTC
CDR3: CASSLARLETQYF
J: TRBJ2-5
size: few
D: -
V: TRBV11-2

DNA: TGTGCCAGCAGTGAATGGTTAGCGGGGTACAATGAGCAGTTCTTC
CDR3: CASSEWLAGYNEQFF
J: TRBJ2-1
size: few
D: TRBD2
V: TRBV2

DNA: TGTGCCAGCTCACCCCAGGGCTCGAACACTGAAGCTTTCTTT
CDR3: CASSPQGSNTEAFF
J: TRBJ1-1
size: -
D: -
V: TRBV18

DNA: TGTGCCAGCAGTTACGGGACTGACTACAATGAGCAGTTCTTC
CDR3: CASSYGTDYNEQFF
J: TRBJ2-1
size: few
D: -
V: TRBV6-5

DNA: TGTGCCTGGAGAGCCCCGGGACAGCCGAACACTGAAGCTTTCTTT
CDR3: CAWRAPGQPNTEAFF
J: TRBJ1-1
size: few
D: TRBD1
V: TRBV30

DNA: TGTGCCAGCAGCGTAGGGCTAGCGAGGACCTACAATGAGCAGTTCTTC
CDR3: CASSVGLARTYNEQFF
J: TRBJ2-1
size: -
D: -
V: TRBV9

DNA: TGTGCCAGCAGACGGGGAGAGACCCAGTACTTC
CDR3: CASRRGETQYF
J: TRBJ2-5
size: -
D: -
V: TRBV2

DNA: TGCGCCAGCAGCCAAGCGTCCGGCTCTGGGGCCAACGTCCTGACTTTC
CDR3: CASSQASGSGANVLTF
J: TRBJ2-6
size: few
D: -
V: TRBV4-3

DNA: TGTGCCTGGAGTCCTCCGGGCGGTTACTATGGCTACACCTTC
CDR3: CAWSPPGGYYGYTF
J: TRBJ1-2
size: -
D: -
V: TRBV30

DNA: TGTGCCAGCTCACCTAACCAGGTGGAGACCCAGTACTTC
CDR3: CASSPNQVETQYF
J: TRBJ2-5
size: few
D: -
V: TRBV18

DNA: TGTGCCATCGCCAGGGGGCTAGAGCAGTACTTC
CDR3: CAIARGLEQYF
J: TRBJ2-7
size: many
D: TRBD1
V: TRBV10-3

DNA: TGCGCCAGCAGCCACGGGACTAGCGGCTACAATGAGCAGTTCTTC
CDR3: CASSHGTSGYNEQFF
J: TRBJ2-1
size: -
D: TRBD2
V: TRBV4-1

DNA: TGTGCCTGGAGGGAGAGGACAGCCTCCGGCTACACCTTC
CDR3: CAWRERTASGYTF
J: TRBJ1-2
size: few
D: -
V: TRBV30

DNA: TGTGCCAGCAGCCCCACGAGGACAGGGACAACTGAAGCTTTCTTT
CDR3: CASSPTRTGTTEAFF
J: TRBJ1-1
size: few
D: TRBD1
V: TRBV7-9

DNA: TGTGCCAGCAGCCACGGACTAGCGGGAGGGCCGGAAGATACGCAGTATTTT
CDR3: CASSHGLAGGPEDTQYF
J: TRBJ2-3
size: few
D: TRBD2
V: TRBV4-2

DNA: TGTGCCAGCAGCTTACCGGTAGGATTGAAAAATGAGCAGTTCTTC
CDR3: CASSLPVGLKNEQFF
J: TRBJ2-1
size: few
D: -
V: TRBV7-2

DNA: TGTGCCAGCAGCCAGGACACCCACGAGACAGATACGCAGTATTTT
CDR3: CASSQDTHETDTQYF
J: TRBJ2-3
size: few
D: -
V: TRBV4-2

DNA: TGCGCCAGCAGCTTCTCGAGTCGGACACCCGAGCAGTACTTC
CDR3: CASSFSSRTPEQYF
J: TRBJ2-7
size: -
D: -
V: TRBV5-1

DNA: TGCGCCAGCAGCCAAGTCTATCCTGGGGCCAACGTCCTGACTTTC
CDR3: CASSQVYPGANVLTF
J: TRBJ2-6
size: -
D: -
V: TRBV4-3

DNA: TGTGCCAGTAGTATGAGGGGGGAGCGGTACAATGAGCAGTTCTTC
CDR3: CASSMRGERYNEQFF
J: TRBJ2-1
size: many
D: -
V: TRBV19

DNA: TGTGCCAGCAGTGAAGGCAGGCCCACAGATACGCAGTATTTT
CDR3: CASSEGRPTDTQYF
J: TRBJ2-3
size: few
D: -
V: TRBV6-1

DNA: TGTGCCAGCAGCTACATGTCGCAGCCCCAGCATTTT
CDR3: CASSYMSQPQHF
J: TRBJ1-5
size: few
D: -
V: TRBV7-2

DNA: TGTGCCAGCAGCGACCGGACTAGCTTAAACGAGCAGTACTTC
CDR3: CASSDRTSLNEQYF
J: TRBJ2-7
size: medium-sized
D: TRBD2
V: TRBV13

DNA: TGTGCCAGCAGCTCAAGGACTAGCGTGTGGAGCATTCAGTACTTC
CDR3: CASSSRTSVWSIQYF
J: TRBJ2-4
size: -
D: TRBD2
V: TRBV7-2

DNA: TGTGCCAGCAGCTTACGGGACAGGGGCCTGAACACCGGGGAGCTGTTTTTT
CDR3: CASSLRDRGLNTGELFF
J: TRBJ2-2
size: few
D: TRBD1
V: TRBV7-2

DNA: TGTGCCAGCAGCTTTCAGCTCGGGGAGCTGTTTTTT
CDR3: CASSFQLGELFF
J: TRBJ2-2
size: -
D: -
V: TRBV11-3

DNA: TGTGCCAGCAGTTACAGGAACAATGAAAAACTGTTTTTT
CDR3: CASSYRNNEKLFF
J: TRBJ1-4
size: -
D: -
V: TRBV6-6

DNA: TGTGCCAGCAGCCTCGCTGCGGCCAACAATGAGCAGTTCTTC
CDR3: CASSLAAANNEQFF
J: TRBJ2-1
size: many
D: -
V: TRBV4-2

DNA: TGTGCCAGCAAGCGAAGGATCACAGATACGCAGTATTTT
CDR3: CASKRRITDTQYF
J: TRBJ2-3
size: few
D: -
V: TRBV6-1

DNA: TGTGCCAGCTCACCACCTTCCAGCGGGACCCACGAGCAGTACTTC
CDR3: CASSPPSSGTHEQYF
J: TRBJ2-7
size: -
D: TRBD2
V: TRBV18

DNA: TGCAGCGTTCAGGAGGGAAGGAACACTGAAGCTTTCTTT
CDR3: CSVQEGRNTEAFF
J: TRBJ1-1
size: -
D: -
V: TRBV29-1

DNA: TGTGCCAGCAGCCTCTTGGACAGTGGAGAGCAGTACTTC
CDR3: CASSLLDSGEQYF
J: TRBJ2-7
size: few
D: -
V: TRBV7-2

DNA: TGTGCCAGCACTACTAGCGGGAGGTCTGATGAGCAGTTCTTC
CDR3: CASTTSGRSDEQFF
J: TRBJ2-1
size: -
D: TRBD2
V: TRBV6-5

DNA: TGTGCCAGCAGTTACTCTTTGCGGAGCTATGGCTACACCTTC
CDR3: CASSYSLRSYGYTF
J: TRBJ1-2
size: -
D: -
V: TRBV6-6

DNA: TGTGCCAGCAGTGGAACTAGCGGGAGCTCCTACGAGCAGTACTTC
CDR3: CASSGTSGSSYEQYF
J: TRBJ2-7
size: -
D: TRBD2
V: TRBV6-1

DNA: TGCAGCGCGTCGGGGGGCGCGTTTTACCGCGAGCAGTACTTC
CDR3: CSASGGAFYREQYF
J: TRBJ2-7
size: few
D: -
V: TRBV29-1

DNA: TGTGCCAGCAGCTTGGAAGTTTGGCAGGGAGTTAATGAAAAACTGTTTTTT
CDR3: CASSLEVWQGVNEKLFF
J: TRBJ1-4
size: many
D: -
V: TRBV5-5

DNA: TGTGCCCGGAGGATCTTCTCCTTGCAGTACTTC
CDR3: CARRIFSLQYF
J: TRBJ2-7
size: -
D: -
V: TRBV19

DNA: TGTGCCAGCAGCCCTGGCTGGGGATTGAGTGGCTACACCTTC
CDR3: CASSPGWGLSGYTF
J: TRBJ1-2
size: few
D: -
V: TRBV2

DNA: TGTGCCAGCAGCTTAGGGGGCACCAACCCAGATACGCAGTATTTT
CDR3: CASSLGGTNPDTQYF
J: TRBJ2-3
size: few
D: -
V: TRBV7-2

DNA: TGTGCCAGCAGTTTTCGTCGACAGGGACTCCCGCAGTATTTT
CDR3: CASSFRRQGLPQYF
J: TRBJ2-3
size: few
D: -
V: TRBV27

DNA: TGTGCCAGCAGTTTAGGCAGGATCAGCTACACCTTC
CDR3: CASSLGRISYTF
J: TRBJ1-2
size: -
D: -
V: TRBV28

DNA: TGTGCCAGCTCACGGTCGCAGGGGGAAAAGGATGGCTACACCTTC
CDR3: CASSRSQGEKDGYTF
J: TRBJ1-2
size: -
D: TRBD1
V: TRBV18

DNA: TGTGCCAGCTCGCTACGGGGGAGCACAGATACGCAGTATTTT
CDR3: CASSLRGSTDTQYF
J: TRBJ2-3
size: -
D: -
V: TRBV9

DNA: TGTGCCATCAGTGAGTGGGGGACATCCGAGCAGTACTTC
CDR3: CAISEWGTSEQYF
J: TRBJ2-7
size: -
D: -
V: TRBV6-6

DNA: TGCGCCAGCAGCCAAGGGACACCAACTAATGAAAAACTGTTTTTT
CDR3: CASSQGTPTNEKLFF
J: TRBJ1-4
size: -
D: -
V: TRBV4-3

DNA: TGCAGCGTTACCGGACTAGCGGGAGGGCCGGGTTCTACAGATACGCAGTATTTT
CDR3: CSVTGLAGGPGSTDTQYF
J: TRBJ2-3
size: few
D: TRBD2
V: TRBV29-1